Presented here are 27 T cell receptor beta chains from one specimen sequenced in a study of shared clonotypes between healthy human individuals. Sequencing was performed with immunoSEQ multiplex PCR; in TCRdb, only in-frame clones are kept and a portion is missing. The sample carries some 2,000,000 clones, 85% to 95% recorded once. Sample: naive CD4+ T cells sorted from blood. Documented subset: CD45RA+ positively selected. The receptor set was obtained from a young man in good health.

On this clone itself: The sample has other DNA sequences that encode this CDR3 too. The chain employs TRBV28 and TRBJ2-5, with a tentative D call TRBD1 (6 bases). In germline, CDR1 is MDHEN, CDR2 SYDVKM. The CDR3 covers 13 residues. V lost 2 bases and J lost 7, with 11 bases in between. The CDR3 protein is CASSLAGAGTQYF. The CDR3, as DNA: TGTGCCAGCAGTTTAGCAGGGGCTGGGACCCAGTACTTC.

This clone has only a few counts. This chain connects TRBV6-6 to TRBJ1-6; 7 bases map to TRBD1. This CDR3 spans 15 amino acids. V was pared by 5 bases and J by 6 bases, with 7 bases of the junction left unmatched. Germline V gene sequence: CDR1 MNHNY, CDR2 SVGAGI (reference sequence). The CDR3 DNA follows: TGTGCCAGCAGTCGACAGGGTTTAGCTAATTCACCCCTCCACTTT. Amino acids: CASSRQGLANSPLHF.

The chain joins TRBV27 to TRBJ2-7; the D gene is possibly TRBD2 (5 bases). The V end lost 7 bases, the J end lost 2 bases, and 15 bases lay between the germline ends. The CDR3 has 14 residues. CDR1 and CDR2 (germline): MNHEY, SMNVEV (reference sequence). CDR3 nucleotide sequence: TGTGCCAGCATTCGTAGCGTCCCCCCCTACGAGCAGTACTTC. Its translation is CASIRSVPPYEQYF.

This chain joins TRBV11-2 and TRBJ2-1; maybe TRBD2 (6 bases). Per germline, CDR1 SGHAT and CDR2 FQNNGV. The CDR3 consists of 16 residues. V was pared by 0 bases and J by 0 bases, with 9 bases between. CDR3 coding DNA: TGTGCCAGCAGCTTAGATGCGGGGAGCTCCTACAATGAGCAGTTCTTC. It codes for CASSLDAGSSYNEQFF.

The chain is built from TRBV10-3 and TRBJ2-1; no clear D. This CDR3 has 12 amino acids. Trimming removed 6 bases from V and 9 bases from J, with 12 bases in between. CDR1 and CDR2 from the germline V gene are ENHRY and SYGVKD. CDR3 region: CAIRQSESEQFF. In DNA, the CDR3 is TGTGCCATCAGACAGTCAGAGAGTGAGCAGTTCTTC.

In nucleotides, the CDR3 is TGTGCCAGCTCATTGCTCAGCGGGGCGAATTCACCCCTCCACTTT. This encodes CASSLLSGANSPLHF. The chain uses TRBV18 and TRBJ1-6; weak D call: TRBD1 (5 bases). Germline V gene lookup returns CDR1 KGHSH and CDR2 LQKENI. V dropped 5 bases and J dropped 7 bases, with 15 bases sitting between them. CDR3 length equals 15 residues.

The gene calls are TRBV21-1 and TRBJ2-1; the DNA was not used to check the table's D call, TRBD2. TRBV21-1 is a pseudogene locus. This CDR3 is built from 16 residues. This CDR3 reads CASSMLAASGQNEQFF. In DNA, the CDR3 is TGTGCCAGCAGCATGCTAGCGGCGTCGGGACAAAATGAGCAGTTCTTC.

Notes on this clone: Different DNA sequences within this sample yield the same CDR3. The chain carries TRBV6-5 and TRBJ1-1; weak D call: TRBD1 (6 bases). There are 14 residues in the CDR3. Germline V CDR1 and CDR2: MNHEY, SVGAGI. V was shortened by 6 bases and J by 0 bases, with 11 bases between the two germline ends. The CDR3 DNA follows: TGTGCCAGCAGCCGACAGGTCCTGAACACTGAAGCTTTCTTT. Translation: CASSRQVLNTEAFF.

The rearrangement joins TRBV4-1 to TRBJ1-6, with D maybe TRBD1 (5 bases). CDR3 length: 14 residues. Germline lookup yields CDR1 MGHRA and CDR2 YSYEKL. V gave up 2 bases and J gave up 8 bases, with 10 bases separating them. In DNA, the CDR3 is TGCGCCAGCAGCCAACTAGACAGTTATTCACCCCTCCACTTT. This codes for CASSQLDSYSPLHF.

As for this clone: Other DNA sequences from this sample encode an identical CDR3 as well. CDR3 sequence reads: CAISGTGGRGNTIYF. The CDR3 DNA sequence: TGTGCCATCAGCGGGACAGGGGGAAGGGGAAACACCATATATTTT. The J gene is TRBJ1-3, the V gene TRBV10-3; 11 bases line up with TRBD1. The CDR3 sequence is 15 residues long. Trimming cost V 6 bases and J 4 bases; bases outside gene matches: 5. Germline CDR1 reads ENHRY; CDR2 reads SYGVKD.

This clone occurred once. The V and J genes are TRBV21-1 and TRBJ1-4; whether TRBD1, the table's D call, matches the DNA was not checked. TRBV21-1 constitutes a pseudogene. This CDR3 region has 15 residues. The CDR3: CAGFEQGGGNEKLFF. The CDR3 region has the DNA TGTGCCGGTTTCGAACAGGGTGGAGGTAATGAAAAACTGTTTTTT.

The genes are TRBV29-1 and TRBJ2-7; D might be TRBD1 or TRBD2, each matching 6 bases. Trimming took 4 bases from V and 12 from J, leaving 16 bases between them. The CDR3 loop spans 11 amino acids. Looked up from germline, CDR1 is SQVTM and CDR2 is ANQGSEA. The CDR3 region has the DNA TGCAGCGTTGTACTCGGGGGCTCGCTGTACTTC. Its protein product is CSVVLGGSLYF.

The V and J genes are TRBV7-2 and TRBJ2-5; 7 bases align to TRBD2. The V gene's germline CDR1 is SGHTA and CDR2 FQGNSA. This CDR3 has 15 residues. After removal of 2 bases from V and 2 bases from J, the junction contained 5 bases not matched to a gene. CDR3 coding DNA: TGTGCCAGCAGCTTACCAGCGGGGTTTCAAGAGACCCAGTACTTC. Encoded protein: CASSLPAGFQETQYF.

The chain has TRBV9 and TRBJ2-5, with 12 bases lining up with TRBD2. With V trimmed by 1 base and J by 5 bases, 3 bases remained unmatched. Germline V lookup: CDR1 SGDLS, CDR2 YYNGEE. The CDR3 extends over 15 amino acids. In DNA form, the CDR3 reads TGTGCCAGCAGCGTACTAGCGGGAGGGCGGGAGACCCAGTACTTC. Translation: CASSVLAGGRETQYF.

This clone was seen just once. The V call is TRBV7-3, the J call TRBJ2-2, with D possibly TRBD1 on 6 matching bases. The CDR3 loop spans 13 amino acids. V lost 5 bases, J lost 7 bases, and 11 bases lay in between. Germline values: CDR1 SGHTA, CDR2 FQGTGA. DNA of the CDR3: TGTGCCAGCAGCAGGGACACCTACGGGGAGCTGTTTTTT. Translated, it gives CASSRDTYGELFF.

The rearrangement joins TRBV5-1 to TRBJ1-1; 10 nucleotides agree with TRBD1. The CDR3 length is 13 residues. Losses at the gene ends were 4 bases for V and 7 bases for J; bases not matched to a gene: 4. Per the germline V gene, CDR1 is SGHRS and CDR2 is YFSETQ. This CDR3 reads CASSLRTGGEAFF. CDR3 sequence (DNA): TGCGCCAGCAGCCTCCGGACAGGGGGTGAAGCTTTCTTT.

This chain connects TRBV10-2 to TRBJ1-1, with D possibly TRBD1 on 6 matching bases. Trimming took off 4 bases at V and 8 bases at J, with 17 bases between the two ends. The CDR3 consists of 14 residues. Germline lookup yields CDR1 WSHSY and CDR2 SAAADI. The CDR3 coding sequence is TGCGCCAGCAGTGTTTCAGGGGCCGGGATGGAAGCTTTCTTT. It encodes CASSVSGAGMEAFF.

The CDR3 sequence: CASSEFRLQYSGNEQFF. As DNA, the CDR3 is TGTGCCAGCAGTGAATTTAGGTTGCAATACTCTGGAAATGAGCAGTTCTTC. The chain has TRBV6-1 and TRBJ2-1; no clear D. This CDR3 spans 17 amino acids. V lost 2 bases and J lost 7, with 21 bases in between. The germline gives CDR1 MNHNS, CDR2 SASEGT.

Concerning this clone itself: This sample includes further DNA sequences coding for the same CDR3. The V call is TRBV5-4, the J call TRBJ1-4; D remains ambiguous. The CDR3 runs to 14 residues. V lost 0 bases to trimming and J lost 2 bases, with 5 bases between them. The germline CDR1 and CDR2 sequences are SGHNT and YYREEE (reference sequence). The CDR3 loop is CASSLGATNEKLFF. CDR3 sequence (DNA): TGTGCCAGCAGCTTGGGTGCTACTAATGAAAAACTGTTTTTT.

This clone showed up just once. CDR3 sequence (DNA): TGTGCCAGCAGTTTAACCCTGGGACGGATCAGCACAGATACGCAGTATTTT. Its translation is CASSLTLGRISTDTQYF. The genes are TRBV27 and TRBJ2-3; either TRBD1 or TRBD2 may fit D (5 bases each). CDR3 length: 17 amino acids. The germline gives CDR1 MNHEY, CDR2 SMNVEV (reference sequence). Trimming removed 2 bases from V and 0 bases from J, with 15 bases in between.

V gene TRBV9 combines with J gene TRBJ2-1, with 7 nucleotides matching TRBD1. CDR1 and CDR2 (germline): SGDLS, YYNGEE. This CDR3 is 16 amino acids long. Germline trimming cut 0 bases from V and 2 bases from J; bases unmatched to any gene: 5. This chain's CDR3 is CASSVEGAGAYNEQFF. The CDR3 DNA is TGTGCCAGCAGCGTAGAGGGGGCCGGAGCCTACAATGAGCAGTTCTTC.

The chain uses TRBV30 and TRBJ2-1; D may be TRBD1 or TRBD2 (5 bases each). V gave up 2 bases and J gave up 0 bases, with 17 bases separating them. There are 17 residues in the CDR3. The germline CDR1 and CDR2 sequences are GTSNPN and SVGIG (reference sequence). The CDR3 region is CAWSPGTAKLSYNEQFF. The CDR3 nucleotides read TGTGCCTGGAGTCCAGGGACCGCGAAACTCTCCTACAATGAGCAGTTCTTC.

The CDR3 sequence: CAISEIRAGTRTANQPQHF. In nucleotides, the CDR3 is TGTGCCATCAGTGAAATTAGGGCCGGGACACGTACCGCGAATCAGCCCCAGCATTTT. This chain uses TRBV10-3 with TRBJ1-5, with a weak D call TRBD1 (6 bases). This CDR3 is 19 amino acids long. Germline values: CDR1 ENHRY, CDR2 SYGVKD. V was cut by 3 bases and J by 4 bases, with 25 bases left in between.

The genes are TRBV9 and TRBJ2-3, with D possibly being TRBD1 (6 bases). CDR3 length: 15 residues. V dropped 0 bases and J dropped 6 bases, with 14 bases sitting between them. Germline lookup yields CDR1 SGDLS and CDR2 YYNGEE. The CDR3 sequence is CASSVEGTQADTQYF. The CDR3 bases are TGTGCCAGCAGCGTAGAAGGGACACAAGCCGATACGCAGTATTTT.

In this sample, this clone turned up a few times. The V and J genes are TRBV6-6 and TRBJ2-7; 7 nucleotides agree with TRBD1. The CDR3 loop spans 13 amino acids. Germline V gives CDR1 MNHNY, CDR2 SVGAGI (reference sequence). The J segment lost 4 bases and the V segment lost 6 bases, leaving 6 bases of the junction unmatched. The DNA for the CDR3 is TGTGCCAGCAGCAGGCAGGGGGTTTACGAGCAGTACTTC. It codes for CASSRQGVYEQYF.

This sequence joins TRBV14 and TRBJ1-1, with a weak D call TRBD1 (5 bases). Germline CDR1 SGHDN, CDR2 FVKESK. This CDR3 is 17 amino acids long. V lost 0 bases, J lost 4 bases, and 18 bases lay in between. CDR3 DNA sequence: TGTGCCAGCAGCCAAGAATCCGGGGGGACTTATCGCACTGAAGCTTTCTTT. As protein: CASSQESGGTYRTEAFF.

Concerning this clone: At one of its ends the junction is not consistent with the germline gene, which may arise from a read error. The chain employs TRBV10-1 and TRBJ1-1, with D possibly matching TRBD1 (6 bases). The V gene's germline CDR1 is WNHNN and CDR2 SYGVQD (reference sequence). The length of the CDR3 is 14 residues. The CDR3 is CASSKQGVNSEAFF. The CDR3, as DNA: TGCGCCAGCAGTAAACAGGGCGTGAACTCTGAAGCTTTCTTT.